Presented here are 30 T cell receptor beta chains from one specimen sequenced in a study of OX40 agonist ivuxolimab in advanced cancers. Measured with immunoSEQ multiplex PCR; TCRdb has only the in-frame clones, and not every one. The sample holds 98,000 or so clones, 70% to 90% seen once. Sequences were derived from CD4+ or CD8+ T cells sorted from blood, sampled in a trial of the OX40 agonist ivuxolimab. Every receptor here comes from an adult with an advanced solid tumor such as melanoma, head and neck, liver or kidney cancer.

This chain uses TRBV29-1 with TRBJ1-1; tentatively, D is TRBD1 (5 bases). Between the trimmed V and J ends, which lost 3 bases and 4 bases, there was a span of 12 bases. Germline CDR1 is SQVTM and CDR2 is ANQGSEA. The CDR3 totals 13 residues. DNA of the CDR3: TGCAGCGTTGACGGGGGAAGAGGCACTGAAGCTTTCTTT. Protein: CSVDGGRGTEAFF.

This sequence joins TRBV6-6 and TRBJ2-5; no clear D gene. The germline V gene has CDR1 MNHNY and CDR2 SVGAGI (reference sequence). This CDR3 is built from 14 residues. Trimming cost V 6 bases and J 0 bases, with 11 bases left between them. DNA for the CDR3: TGTGCCAGCAGACCCATCGCGTACCAAGAGACCCAGTACTTC. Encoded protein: CASRPIAYQETQYF.

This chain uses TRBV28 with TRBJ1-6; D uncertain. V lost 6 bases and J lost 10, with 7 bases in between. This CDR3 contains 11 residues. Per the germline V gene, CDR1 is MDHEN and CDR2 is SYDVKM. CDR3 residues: CASSLKSPLHF. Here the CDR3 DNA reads TGTGCCAGCAGCCTTAAATCACCCCTCCACTTT.

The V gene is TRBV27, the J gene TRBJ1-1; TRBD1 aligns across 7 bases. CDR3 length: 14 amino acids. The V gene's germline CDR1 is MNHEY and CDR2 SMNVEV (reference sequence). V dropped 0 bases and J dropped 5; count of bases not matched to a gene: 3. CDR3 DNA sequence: TGTGCCAGCAGTTTATCTGCCAGGGGGACTGAAGCTTTCTTT. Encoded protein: CASSLSARGTEAFF.

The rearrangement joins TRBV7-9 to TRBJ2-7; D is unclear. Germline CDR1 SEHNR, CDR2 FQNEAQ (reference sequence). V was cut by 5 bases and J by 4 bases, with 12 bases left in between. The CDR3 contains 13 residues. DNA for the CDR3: TGTGCCAGCAGCGAGAGGTTCCCGTACGAGCAGTACTTC. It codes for CASSERFPYEQYF.

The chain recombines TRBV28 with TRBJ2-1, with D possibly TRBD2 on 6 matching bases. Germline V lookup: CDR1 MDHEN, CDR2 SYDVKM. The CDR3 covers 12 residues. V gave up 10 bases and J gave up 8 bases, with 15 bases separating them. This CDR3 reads CANGPRRDEQFF. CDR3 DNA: TGTGCCAACGGACCGCGGAGGGATGAGCAGTTCTTC.

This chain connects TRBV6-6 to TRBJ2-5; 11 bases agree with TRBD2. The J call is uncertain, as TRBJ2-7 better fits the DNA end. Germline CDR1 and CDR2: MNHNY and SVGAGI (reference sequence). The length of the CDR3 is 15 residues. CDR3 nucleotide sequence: TGTGCCAGCAGTCTAGCGGGAGGTTCACCCTACGAGCAGTACTTC. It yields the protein CASSLAGGSPYEQYF.

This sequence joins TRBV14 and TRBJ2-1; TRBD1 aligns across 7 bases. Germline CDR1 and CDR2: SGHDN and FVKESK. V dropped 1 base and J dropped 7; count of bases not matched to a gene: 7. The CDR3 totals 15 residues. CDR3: CASSQGGTGVNEQFF. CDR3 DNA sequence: TGTGCCAGCAGCCAAGGCGGTACAGGGGTGAATGAGCAGTTCTTC.

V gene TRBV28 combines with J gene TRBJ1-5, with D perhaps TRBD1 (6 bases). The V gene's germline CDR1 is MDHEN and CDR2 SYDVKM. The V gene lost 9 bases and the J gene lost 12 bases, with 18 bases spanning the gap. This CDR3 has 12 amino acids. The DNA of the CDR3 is TGTGCCAGTTACAGGGTCTCGGTTCTCCAGCATTTT. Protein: CASYRVSVLQHF.

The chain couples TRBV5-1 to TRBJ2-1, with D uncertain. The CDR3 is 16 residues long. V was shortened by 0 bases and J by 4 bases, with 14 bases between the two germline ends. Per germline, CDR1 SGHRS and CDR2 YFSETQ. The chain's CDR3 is CASSLAGRVAYNEQFF. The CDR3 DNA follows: TGCGCCAGCAGCTTGGCCGGACGGGTTGCTTACAATGAGCAGTTCTTC. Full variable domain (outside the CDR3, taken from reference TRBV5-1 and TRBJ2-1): KAGVTQTPRYLIKTRGQQVTLSCSPISGHRSVSWYQQTPGQGLQFLFEYFSETQRNKGNFPGRFSGRQFSNSRSEMNVSTLELGDSALYLCASSLAGRVAYNEQFFGPGTRLTVL.

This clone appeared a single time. Here the CDR3 reads CSATLGGEQFF. CDR3 bases: TGCAGTGCTACCCTTGGTGGGGAGCAGTTCTTC. This rearrangement joins TRBV20-1 to TRBJ2-1, with D hard to call. The ends were cut back, 4 bases at V and 10 bases at J, with 11 bases in the middle. Germline CDR1 and CDR2: DFQATT and SNEGSKA (reference sequence). The CDR3 is 11 amino acids.

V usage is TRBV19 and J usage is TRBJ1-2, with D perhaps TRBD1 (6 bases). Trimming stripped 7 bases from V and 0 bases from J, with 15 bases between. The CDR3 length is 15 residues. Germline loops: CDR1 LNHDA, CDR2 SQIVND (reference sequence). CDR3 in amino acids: CASIPYQGSNYGYTF. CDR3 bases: TGTGCCAGTATCCCATACCAGGGGTCTAACTATGGCTACACCTTC. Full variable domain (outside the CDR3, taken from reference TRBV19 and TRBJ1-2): DGGITQSPKYLFRKEGQNVTLSCEQNLNHDAMYWYRQDPGQGLRLIYYSQIVNDFQKGDIAEGYSVSREKKESFPLTVTSAQKNPTAFYLCASIPYQGSNYGYTFGSGTRLTVV.

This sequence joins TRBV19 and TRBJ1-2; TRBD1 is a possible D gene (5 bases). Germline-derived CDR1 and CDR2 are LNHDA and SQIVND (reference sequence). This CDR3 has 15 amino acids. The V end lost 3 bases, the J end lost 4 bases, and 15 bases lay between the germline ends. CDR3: CASSIPGRVPYGYTF. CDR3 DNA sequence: TGTGCCAGTAGTATCCCAGGGAGAGTGCCCTATGGCTACACCTTC. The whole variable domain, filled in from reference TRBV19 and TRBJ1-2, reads DGGITQSPKYLFRKEGQNVTLSCEQNLNHDAMYWYRQDPGQGLRLIYYSQIVNDFQKGDIAEGYSVSREKKESFPLTVTSAQKNPTAFYLCASSIPGRVPYGYTFGSGTRLTVV.

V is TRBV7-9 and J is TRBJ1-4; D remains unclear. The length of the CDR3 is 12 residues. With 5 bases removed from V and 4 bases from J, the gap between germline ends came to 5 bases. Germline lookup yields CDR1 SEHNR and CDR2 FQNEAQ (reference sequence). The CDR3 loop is CASSPHNEKLFF. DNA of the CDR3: TGTGCCAGCAGCCCACATAATGAAAAACTGTTTTTT.

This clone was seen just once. The CDR3 reads CSVEATLSGNTIYF. CDR3 sequence (DNA): TGCAGCGTTGAGGCCACCCTCTCTGGAAACACCATATATTTT. This sequence joins TRBV29-1 and TRBJ1-3; no clear D gene. The CDR3 extends over 14 amino acids. V dropped 3 bases and J dropped 0 bases, with 9 bases sitting between them. CDR1 is SQVTM and CDR2 is ANQGSEA in the germline V gene.

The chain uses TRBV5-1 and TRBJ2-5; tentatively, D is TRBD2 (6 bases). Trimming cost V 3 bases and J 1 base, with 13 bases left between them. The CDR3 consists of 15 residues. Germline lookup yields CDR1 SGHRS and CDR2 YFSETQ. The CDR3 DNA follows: TGCGCCAGCAGCTATAGCGGAGGGGTCCAAGAGACCCAGTACTTC. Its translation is CASSYSGGVQETQYF. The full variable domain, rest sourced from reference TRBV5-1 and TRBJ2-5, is KAGVTQTPRYLIKTRGQQVTLSCSPISGHRSVSWYQQTPGQGLQFLFEYFSETQRNKGNFPGRFSGRQFSNSRSEMNVSTLELGDSALYLCASSYSGGVQETQYFGPGTRLLVL.

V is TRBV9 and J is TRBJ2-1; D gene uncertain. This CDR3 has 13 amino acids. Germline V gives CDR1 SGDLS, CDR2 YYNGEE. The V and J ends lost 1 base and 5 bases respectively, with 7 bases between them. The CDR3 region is CASSVSINNEQFF. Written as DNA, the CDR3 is TGTGCCAGCAGCGTATCTATAAACAATGAGCAGTTCTTC.

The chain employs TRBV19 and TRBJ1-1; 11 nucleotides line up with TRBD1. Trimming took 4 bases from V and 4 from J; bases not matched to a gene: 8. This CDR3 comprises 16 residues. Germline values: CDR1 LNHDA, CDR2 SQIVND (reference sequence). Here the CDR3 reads CASSTGDRGLGTEAFF. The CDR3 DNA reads TGTGCCAGTAGTACCGGGGACAGGGGGTTAGGCACTGAAGCTTTCTTT.

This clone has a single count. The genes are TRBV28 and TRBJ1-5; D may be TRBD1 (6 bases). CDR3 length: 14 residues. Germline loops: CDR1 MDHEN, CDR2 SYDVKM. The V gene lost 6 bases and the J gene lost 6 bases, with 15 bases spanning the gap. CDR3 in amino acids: CASRGGALSQPQHF. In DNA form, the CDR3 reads TGTGCCAGCAGGGGGGGGGCTTTGAGTCAGCCCCAGCATTTT.

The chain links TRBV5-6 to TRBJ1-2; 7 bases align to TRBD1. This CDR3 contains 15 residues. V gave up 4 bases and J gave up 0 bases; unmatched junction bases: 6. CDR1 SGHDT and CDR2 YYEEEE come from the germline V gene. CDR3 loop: CASSPRDRPNYGYTF. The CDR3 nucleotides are TGTGCCAGCAGCCCCAGGGACAGACCTAACTATGGCTACACCTTC.

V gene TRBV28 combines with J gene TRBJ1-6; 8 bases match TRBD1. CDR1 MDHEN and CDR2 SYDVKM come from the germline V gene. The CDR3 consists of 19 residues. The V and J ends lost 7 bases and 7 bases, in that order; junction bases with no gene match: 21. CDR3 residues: CASTFWDTSPGQVNSPLHF. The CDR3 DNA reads TGTGCCAGCACCTTCTGGGACACCTCGCCGGGACAGGTCAATTCACCCCTCCACTTT.

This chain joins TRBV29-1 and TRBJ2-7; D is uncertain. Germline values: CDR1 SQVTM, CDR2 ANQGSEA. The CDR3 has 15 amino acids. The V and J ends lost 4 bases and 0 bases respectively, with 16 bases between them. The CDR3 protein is CSVGSTPKSSYEQYF. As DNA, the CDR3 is TGCAGCGTTGGTTCTACCCCTAAGAGCTCCTACGAGCAGTACTTC.

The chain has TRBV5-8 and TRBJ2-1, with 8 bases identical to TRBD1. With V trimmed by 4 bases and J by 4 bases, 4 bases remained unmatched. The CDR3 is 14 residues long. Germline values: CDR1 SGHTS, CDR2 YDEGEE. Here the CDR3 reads CASSRDRSYNEQFF. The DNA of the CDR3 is TGTGCCAGCAGCAGGGACAGGTCGTACAATGAGCAGTTCTTC.

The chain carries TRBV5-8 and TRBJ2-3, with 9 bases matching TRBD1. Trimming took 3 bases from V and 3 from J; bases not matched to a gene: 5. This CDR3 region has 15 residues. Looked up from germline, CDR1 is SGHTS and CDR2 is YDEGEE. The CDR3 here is CASSSGTGTTDTQYF. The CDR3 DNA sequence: TGTGCCAGCAGCTCCGGGACAGGGACTACAGATACGCAGTATTTT. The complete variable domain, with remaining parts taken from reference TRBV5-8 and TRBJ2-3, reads EAGVTQSPTHLIKTRGQQATLRCSPISGHTSVYWYQQALGLGLQFLLWYDEGEERNRGNFPPRFSGRQFPNYSSELNVNALELEDSALYLCASSSGTGTTDTQYFGPGTRLTVL.

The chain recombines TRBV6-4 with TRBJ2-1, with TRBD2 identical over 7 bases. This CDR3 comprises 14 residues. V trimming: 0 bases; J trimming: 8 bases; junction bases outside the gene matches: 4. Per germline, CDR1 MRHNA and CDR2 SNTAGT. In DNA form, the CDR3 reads TGTGCCAGCAGTGACTCCGGCGGGAGCGATGAGCAGTTCTTC. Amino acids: CASSDSGGSDEQFF.

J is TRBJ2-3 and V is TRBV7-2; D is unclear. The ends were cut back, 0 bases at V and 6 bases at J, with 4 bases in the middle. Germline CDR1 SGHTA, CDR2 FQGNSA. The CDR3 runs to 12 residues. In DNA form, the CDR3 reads TGTGCCAGCAGCTTAGCTCTCGATACGCAGTATTTT. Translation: CASSLALDTQYF.

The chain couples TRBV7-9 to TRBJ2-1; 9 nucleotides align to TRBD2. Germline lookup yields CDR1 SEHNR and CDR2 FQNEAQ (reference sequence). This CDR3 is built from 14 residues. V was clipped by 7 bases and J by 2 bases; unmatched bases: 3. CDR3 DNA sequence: TGTGCCAGCACCGCGGGAGGGCCCTACAATGAGCAGTTCTTC. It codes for CASTAGGPYNEQFF.

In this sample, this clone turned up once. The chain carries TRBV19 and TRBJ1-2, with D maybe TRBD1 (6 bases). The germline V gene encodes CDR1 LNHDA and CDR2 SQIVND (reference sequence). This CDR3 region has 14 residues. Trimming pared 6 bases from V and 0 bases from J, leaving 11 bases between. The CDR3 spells CASSRQESNYGYTF. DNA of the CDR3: TGTGCCAGTAGCCGACAGGAATCTAACTATGGCTACACCTTC.

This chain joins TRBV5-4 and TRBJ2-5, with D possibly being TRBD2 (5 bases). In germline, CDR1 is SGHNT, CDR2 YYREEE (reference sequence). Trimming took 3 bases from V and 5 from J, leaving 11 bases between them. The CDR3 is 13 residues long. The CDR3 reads CASSSPPGETQYF. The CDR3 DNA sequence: TGTGCCAGCAGCTCCCCCCCGGGGGAGACCCAGTACTTC.

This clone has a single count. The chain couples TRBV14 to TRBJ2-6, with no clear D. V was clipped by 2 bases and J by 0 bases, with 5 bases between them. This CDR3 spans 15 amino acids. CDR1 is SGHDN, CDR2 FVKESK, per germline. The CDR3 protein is CASSQQFSGANVLTF. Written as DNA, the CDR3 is TGTGCCAGCAGCCAACAGTTCTCTGGGGCCAACGTCCTGACTTTC.